This T cell receptor beta chain is from a study of identifying expanded T cells in peripheral blood. Some clones are missing from TCRdb's copy, which holds only in-frame ones; the method was immunoSEQ multiplex PCR. The sample shows 50,000 to 60,000 clones, around 81% of them seen only once. About this clone itself: What it recognizes is unknown.

During the collection period, no donor immune events like infections were recorded. Regarding the study as a whole: Across healthy donors, higher total template counts meant significantly greater roughly 2-week count variance. Technical replicates showed roughly 1.2 changed clones; around 2 weeks about 16.4; four weeks 19.

The sequence came from a person aged 18 to 69 in good health. Sequencing used blood.

DNA for the CDR3: TGCAGCGTTGGGAGACTGTTAGCAAATGAGCAGTTCTTC. This sequence encodes CSVGRLLANEQFF. V gene TRBV29-1 combines with J gene TRBJ2-1; D is ambiguous. V gave up 4 bases and J gave up 7 bases, with 14 bases separating them. The CDR3 covers 13 residues. CDR1 is SQVTM and CDR2 is ANQGSEA in the germline V gene.